Each of the 10 T cell receptor beta chains below was sequenced from the same sample in a study of Tregs in tolerant kidney transplant recipients. The table came from immunoSEQ multiplex PCR; TCRdb's copy has only in-frame clones and leaves some out. Recorded here are 25,000 to 35,000 clones; the top ten clones represent approximately 7.3%. The sequences come from CD8+ T cells from blood, collected before the transplant. All receptors derive from a human donor who received a combined kidney and bone marrow transplant.

Comment on this clone: The read comes to an end 3 residues before the CDR3 does, leaving the germline J gene to fill in the end. This chain links TRBV6-2 or TRBV6-3 with TRBJ2-7; no firm D call. CDR1 MNHEY and CDR2 SVGEGT come from the germline V gene. This CDR3 comprises 14 residues. V lost 10 bases and J 5 bases, leaving 21 bases between the germline ends. The sequenced part of the CDR3 DNA is TGTGCCACCAATCCGGGTTTTTTCGCCAACGAG. Translated, it gives CATNPGFFANE. The full-length CDR3 reads as CATNPGFFANEQYF.

About this clone itself: The read ends 3 residues before the CDR3 terminus; that terminus is restored from the germline J gene. The chain links TRBV6-2 or TRBV6-3 to TRBJ1-5; TRBD1 is a possible D gene (5 bases). Between the trimmed V and J ends, which lost 6 bases and 0 bases, there was a span of 12 bases. The CDR3 loop spans 15 amino acids. Germline lookup yields CDR1 MNHEY and CDR2 SVGEGT. The CDR3 bases that were read are TGTGCCAGCAGCATGGACACAGATAGCAATCAGCCC. Translated: CASSMDTDSNQP. The whole CDR3 sequence reads CASSMDTDSNQPQHF.

On this clone: Sequencing ends 3 residues short of the CDR3 end; the germline J gene provides the rest. The chain links TRBV5-1 to TRBJ1-4, with D unresolved. Germline loops: CDR1 SGHRS, CDR2 YFSETQ. This CDR3 has 13 residues. V lost 0 bases and J 5 bases, leaving 5 bases between the germline ends. The DNA read from the CDR3 is TGCGCCAGCAGCTTGGCAGAAAATGAAAAA. Translated: CASSLAENEK. The whole CDR3 protein is CASSLAENEKLFF.

Judged by frequency, this clone is medium-sized. One junction end disagrees with the germline gene, perhaps due to a read error. The CDR3 extends 3 residues past the end of the read, so its final part is completed from the germline J gene. The chain has TRBV4-2 and TRBJ2-2; 10 bases agree with TRBD2. Germline CDR1 reads LGHNA; CDR2 reads YNFKEQ. This CDR3 has 16 amino acids. CDR3 DNA, as far as it was read: TGCGCCAGCAGCCACCTAGCGGGAGTCCCCACCGGGGAG. Translated, it gives CASSHLAGVPTGE. The CDR3 as a whole reads CASSHLAGVPTGELFF.

The CDR3 spells CASSLYTDGSYNSPLHF. The DNA read from the CDR3 is TGTGCCAGCTCACTCTACACAGACGGCTCCTATAATTCACCC. V usage is TRBV18 and J usage is TRBJ1-6; no clear D. The read finishes 3 residues shy of the CDR3 end, and the germline J gene is used to complete it. V lost 4 bases to trimming and J lost 0 bases, with 13 bases between them. This CDR3 contains 17 residues. Germline loops: CDR1 KGHSH, CDR2 LQKENI.

Points on this clone: The CDR3 end falls 3 residues outside the read, so it is completed with the germline J gene. J is TRBJ2-5 and V is TRBV13, with 8 bases identical to TRBD2. The germline CDR1 and CDR2 sequences are PRHDT and FYEKMQ (reference sequence). The CDR3 extends over 16 amino acids. V lost 6 bases to trimming and J lost 1 base; unmatched junction nucleotides: 10. CDR3 sequence reads: CASSPAAAGGQETQYF. The covered CDR3 bases are TGTGCCAGCAGTCCCGCGGCGGCGGGGGGCCAAGAGACC.

On this clone: The read ends 3 residues before the CDR3 terminus; that terminus is restored from the germline J gene. This chain joins TRBV5-1 and TRBJ1-2, with a possible D match to TRBD1 (5 bases). CDR3 length: 15 residues. CDR1 is SGHRS, CDR2 YFSETQ, per germline. V gave up 4 bases and J gave up 1 base, with 14 bases separating them. CDR3 bases read: TGCGCCAGCAGCGATGCCGGGGGGTTTAACTATGGC. The encoded protein is CASSDAGGFNYG. The entire CDR3 sequence reads CASSDAGGFNYGYTF. The full variable domain, completed using reference TRBV5-1 and TRBJ1-2, is KAGVTQTPRYLIKTRGQQVTLSCSPISGHRSVSWYQQTPGQGLQFLFEYFSETQRNKGNFPGRFSGRQFSNSRSEMNVSTLELGDSALYLCASSDAGGFNYGYTFGSGTRLTVV.

The sequenced part of the CDR3 DNA is TGTGCCAGCAGCCCTCACAGGGTTCAA. Its translation: CASSPHRVQ. Given in full, the CDR3 is CASSPHRVQAFF. This sequence joins TRBV14 and TRBJ1-1; possible D gene TRBD1, 6 bases. The sequenced fragment ends 3 residues before the CDR3 boundary, so the rest is inferred from the germline J gene. The CDR3 is 12 amino acids. Looked up from germline, CDR1 is SGHDN and CDR2 is FVKESK.

As for this clone: With the read ending 3 residues before the CDR3 end, the germline J gene is used to fill in that end. The chain joins TRBV2 to TRBJ2-7, with 8 bases fitting TRBD1. Germline V CDR1 and CDR2: SNHLY, FYNNEI. V was clipped by 5 bases and J by 0 bases; unmatched bases: 9. This CDR3 contains 16 residues. The CDR3 here is CASSLTGTGSSYEQYF. Partial CDR3 DNA: TGTGCCAGCAGTTTAACCGGGACAGGTAGCTCCTACGAG.

A note on this clone: The read ends 3 residues before the CDR3 terminus; that terminus is restored from the germline J gene. The chain joins TRBV18 to TRBJ2-2; TRBD2 matches 8 bases. The J segment lost 5 bases and the V segment lost 6 bases, leaving 11 bases of the junction unmatched. Per the germline V gene, CDR1 is KGHSH and CDR2 is LQKENI. This CDR3 has 16 residues. This chain's CDR3 is CASSPPAGVRTGELFF. The sequenced CDR3 bases are TGTGCCAGCTCCCCCCCAGCGGGAGTACGAACCGGGGAG.